This T cell receptor (beta chain) was retrieved from a study of cytomegalovirus exposure and HLA in healthy donors. Background on the study: Early released data comprised around 79 million unique TCRs from HLA-typed donors. When roughly 420 donors were genotyped, about 86% of them were found to fall in the Caucasian-associated ancestry cluster.

V lost 3 bases and J lost 5, with 16 bases in between. The CDR3 extends over 15 amino acids. The germline V gene encodes CDR1 SNHLY and CDR2 FYNNEI. Note on this clone: Its specificity is unknown.

PCR primers comprised 60 Vbeta and 13 Jbeta primers. Profiled with immunoSEQ multiplex PCR; TCRdb holds only in-frame clones, not every one. The specimen's table records under 250,000 clones. General study points: When analyzed later, the rates of TCR association showed variation by HLA locus, with DRB1 the most and HLA-C the fewest.

The clonotype was recovered from a girl aged 2-9 years in good health and CMV-seropositive. The J gene is TRBJ2-5, the V gene TRBV2; TRBD1 is a possible D gene (5 bases). Sequenced material: PBMCs. CDR3 bases: TGTGCCAGCAGTGATATCGGAGTAGGGGCGGAGACCCAGTACTTC. Protein sequence: CASSDIGVGAETQYF.